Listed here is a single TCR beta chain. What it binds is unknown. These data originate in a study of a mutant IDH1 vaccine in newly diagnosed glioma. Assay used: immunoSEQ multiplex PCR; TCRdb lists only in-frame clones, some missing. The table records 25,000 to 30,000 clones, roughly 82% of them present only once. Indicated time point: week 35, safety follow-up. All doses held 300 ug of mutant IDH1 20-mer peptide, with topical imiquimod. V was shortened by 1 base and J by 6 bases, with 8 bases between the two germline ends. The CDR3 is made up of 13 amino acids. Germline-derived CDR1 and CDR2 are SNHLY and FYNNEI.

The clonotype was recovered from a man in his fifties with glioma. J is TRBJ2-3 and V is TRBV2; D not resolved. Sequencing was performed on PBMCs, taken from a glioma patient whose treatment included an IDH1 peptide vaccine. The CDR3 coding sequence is TGTGCCAGCAGTGAAGTGCTATCTGATACGCAGTATTTT. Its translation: CASSEVLSDTQYF.